Sequencing of this TCR beta chain was carried out in a study of neurological immune-mediated disorders. Synthesis of cDNA was carried out by template-switch 5'RACE. The reaction used 10-nucleotide random UMIs. From 15-18 subjects, over 190 million TCR-beta sequences were obtained in each sequencing run. Each CDR3 protein gets one entry after TCRdb re-called the 5' RACE reads with MiXCR. In the table there are approximately 68,000 distinct CDR3 sequences, roughly 4.9% of which are singletons. This clonotype was recorded many times. Its target is unknown. Overall study findings and caveats: Across subjects, expanded clones had no CDR3 amino acid sequences in common, pointing to private repertoires in all groups.

From 2 million PBMCs stored at -80 C, the unsorted libraries were generated. This CDR3 comprises 13 residues. The germline V gene encodes CDR1 SGHRS and CDR2 YFSETQ. V was clipped by 5 bases and J by 3 bases, with 11 bases between them. J is TRBJ1-1 and V is TRBV5-1; D remains ambiguous. Material for sequencing was PBMCs. This TCR was sampled from a woman in her 70s with multiple sclerosis. The CDR3 DNA sequence: TGCGCCAGCAGATCCGACCGGGACACTGAAGCTTTCTTT. This codes for CASRSDRDTEAFF.